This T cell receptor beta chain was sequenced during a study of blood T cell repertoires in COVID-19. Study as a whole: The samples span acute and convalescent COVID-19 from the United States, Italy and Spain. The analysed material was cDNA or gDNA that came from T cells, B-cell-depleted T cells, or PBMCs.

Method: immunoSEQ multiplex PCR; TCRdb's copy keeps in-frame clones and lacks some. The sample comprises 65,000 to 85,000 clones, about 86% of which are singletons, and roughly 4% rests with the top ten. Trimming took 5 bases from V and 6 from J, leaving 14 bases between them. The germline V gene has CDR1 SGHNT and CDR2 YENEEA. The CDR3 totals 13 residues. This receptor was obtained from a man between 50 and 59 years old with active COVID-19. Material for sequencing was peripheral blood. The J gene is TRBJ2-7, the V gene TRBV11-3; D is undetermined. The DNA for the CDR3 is TGTGCCAGCAGCGAAACCCTGGCGGCCGAGCAGTACTTC. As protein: CASSETLAAEQYF.